Listed below are T cell receptor beta chains from one sample, sequenced in a study of blood T cell repertoires in COVID-19. The assay was immunoSEQ multiplex PCR, and TCRdb's table has in-frame clones only and misses some. The sample lists nearly 250,000 clones, 86% occurring once. Material for sequencing was PBMCs or T cells enriched from blood (not recorded which). These receptors were collected from a woman aged 45-59 years who had recovered from COVID-19. Each CDR3 is given with its conserved first and last residue. D genes are given only for firm matches. The listing skips clone size in some rows; elsewhere it reads once, few, many or a size class.

once	TRBV28	-	TRBJ2-1	TGTGCCAGCAGTTTTGTAACATACAATGAGCAGTTCTTC	CASSFVTYNEQFF
few	TRBV28	-	TRBJ1-1	TGTGCCAGCAGTTTCAGGGTCAACACTGAAGCTTTCTTT	CASSFRVNTEAFF
-	TRBV4-3	-	TRBJ2-7	TGCGCCAGCAGCCAATACAGGGACTACGAGCAGTACTTC	CASSQYRDYEQYF
-	TRBV30	-	TRBJ1-3	TGTGCCTGGGTCTCTAGTAATCTCGCCATATATTTT	CAWVSSNLAIYF
-	TRBV28	TRBD1	TRBJ1-5	TGTGCCAGCAGCTTGACAGGGGGCAATCAGCCCCAGCATTTT	CASSLTGGNQPQHF
-	TRBV6-2/TRBV6-3	-	TRBJ2-7	TGTGCCAGCAGTTACTCGGTAGGTTCTCTGGTCGGGATACGTACCTACGAGCAGTACTTC	CASSYSVGSLVGIRTYEQYF
-	TRBV30	-	TRBJ1-5	TGTGCCTGGAGTGTAACAGAGCATCAGCCCCAGCATTTT	CAWSVTEHQPQHF
once	TRBV7-2	TRBD1	TRBJ1-2	TGTGCCAGCAGCTCAAGGGGAGCCGGGACAGGGACCTATGGCTACACCTTC	CASSSRGAGTGTYGYTF
-	TRBV27	TRBD1	TRBJ1-5	TGTGCCAGTGGGACAGGGGTCGGCGGTAGCAATCAGCCCCAGCATTTT	CASGTGVGGSNQPQHF
-	TRBV11-2	-	TRBJ1-6	TGTGCCAGCAGCTTCACCAGGGGATATTCACCCCTCCACTTT	CASSFTRGYSPLHF
-	TRBV28	-	TRBJ2-7	TGTGCCAGCAGTTTATTGAAGGGACTTGGGGGGTACTTC	CASSLLKGLGGYF
-	TRBV7-9	-	TRBJ1-2	TGTGCCAGCAGCCCCGGGTTCTACACCTTC	CASSPGFYTF
-	TRBV4-1	-	TRBJ1-2	TGCGCCAGCAGCCAAGTAGTTTCGGAAGGGTGGAGGGGCTACACCTTC	CASSQVVSEGWRGYTF
-	TRBV11-3	-	TRBJ1-1	TGTGCCAGCAGCTTGGGGGGGCTAAGCCTTGAAGCTTTCTTT	CASSLGGLSLEAFF
-	TRBV5-1	-	TRBJ1-3	TGCGCCAGCCGCAGAACCTTCTCTGGAAACACCATATATTTT	CASRRTFSGNTIYF
-	TRBV7-2	TRBD2	TRBJ2-7	TGTGCCAGCAGCTTAAAGAGTAGCGGGTACGAGCAGTACTTC	CASSLKSSGYEQYF
-	TRBV11-2	TRBD1	TRBJ1-1	TGTGCCAGCAGCTTAGGGGGACAGGGCGTGAAAGCTTTCTTT	CASSLGGQGVKAFF
-	TRBV6-5	-	TRBJ2-7	TGTGCCAGCAGTCCTGGGGGGACCTCCTACGAGCAGTACTTC	CASSPGGTSYEQYF
-	TRBV9	-	TRBJ1-3	TGTGCCAGCAGCGTTGGCCAAAATAGAAACACCATATATTTT	CASSVGQNRNTIYF
-	TRBV30	-	TRBJ1-2	TGTGCCTGGAATTCGGAGATTCGCCACTATGGCTACACCTTC	CAWNSEIRHYGYTF
-	TRBV11-2	-	TRBJ2-7	TGTGCCAGCAGCTTAGAACTAGACGAGCAGTACTTC	CASSLELDEQYF
-	TRBV7-9	-	TRBJ1-2	TGTGCCAGCAGGGCGGGTCCGTTGAACTATGGCTACACCTTC	CASRAGPLNYGYTF
-	TRBV4-1	-	TRBJ1-5	TGCGCCAGCAGCCAAGATCAGGCAGGGAGGAAGCCCCAGCATTTT	CASSQDQAGRKPQHF
few	TRBV7-3	TRBD2	TRBJ2-2	TGTGCCAGCAGCTCCGGGACTAGTAACACCGGGGAGCTGTTTTTT	CASSSGTSNTGELFF
few	TRBV19	TRBD2	TRBJ2-3	TGTGCCAGTAGTAAGTTAGCGGGCCCCACCGGGGCAGATACGCAGTATTTT	CASSKLAGPTGADTQYF
-	TRBV4-3	-	TRBJ2-7	TGCGCCAGCAGCCAAGATAGTACGGGCGAGCAGTACTTC	CASSQDSTGEQYF
-	TRBV4-3	TRBD2	TRBJ2-3	TGCGCCAGCAGCCAAGATCCCAGCGGGAGTCGTCCGCAGTATTTT	CASSQDPSGSRPQYF
-	TRBV27	-	TRBJ2-7	TGTGCCAGCAGTTTAGCTGGAAGCGTACGGCAGTACTTC	CASSLAGSVRQYF
-	TRBV7-2	TRBD1	TRBJ2-7	TGTGCCAGCAGCTTAGTAGGGGGGACAGGAGCCTACGAGCAGTACTTC	CASSLVGGTGAYEQYF
-	TRBV5-6	TRBD1	TRBJ1-4	TGTGCCAGCAGCTTGGGGGGGACAGGGAGAGCGGAAAAACTGTTTTTT	CASSLGGTGRAEKLFF
-	TRBV29-1	-	TRBJ2-5	TGCAGCGTTGTTCGTACAGGGTCGGTCGTGGAGACCCAGTACTTC	CSVVRTGSVVETQYF
once	TRBV12-2	-	TRBJ1-1	TGTGCAAGTCGCTTATCTGGTACTGGTGGACAGAACACTGAAGCTTTCTTT	CASRLSGTGGQNTEAFF
-	TRBV9	TRBD1	TRBJ1-1	TGTGCCAGCAGCGTAGAACCCACAGGGGTGACTTTCTTT	CASSVEPTGVTFF
-	TRBV5-1	-	TRBJ1-2	TGCGCCAGCAGCTTGGGACAGTTCTATGGCTACACCTTC	CASSLGQFYGYTF
-	TRBV30	-	TRBJ2-3	TGTGCCTGGACGGTTGGCGGGGCCACAGATACGCAGTATTTT	CAWTVGGATDTQYF
-	TRBV7-9	-	TRBJ2-3	TGTGCCAGCAGCTTAGTAGTCGCAGATACGCAGTATTTT	CASSLVVADTQYF
-	TRBV7-2	TRBD2	TRBJ2-5	TGTGCCAGCAGCCGGAGCGGGAGCCAAGAGACCCAGTACTTC	CASSRSGSQETQYF
-	TRBV18	TRBD1	TRBJ1-1	TGTGCCAGCTCACCAGACAGGGAAACTGAAGCTTTCTTT	CASSPDRETEAFF
-	TRBV2	TRBD1	TRBJ1-1	TGTGCCAGCAGGGGACAGATGAACACTGAAGCTTTCTTT	CASRGQMNTEAFF
-	TRBV2	-	TRBJ2-5	TGTGCCAGCAGTGAAGCGCTTTACCGAGCGGAGACCCAGTACTTC	CASSEALYRAETQYF
once	TRBV19	-	TRBJ2-3	TGTGCCAGTAGTACCCGACAGGGCACAGATACGCAGTATTTT	CASSTRQGTDTQYF
-	TRBV7-2	TRBD2	TRBJ2-1	TGTGCCAGCAGTCGCGCGGGGGGCGAGGGCAATGAGCAGTTCTTC	CASSRAGGEGNEQFF
few	TRBV10-2	TRBD1	TRBJ1-1	TGCGCCAGCAGTACTGACAGGGGTCCTGAAGCTTTCTTT	CASSTDRGPEAFF
few	TRBV18	TRBD2	TRBJ2-3	TGTGCCAGCTCTCCCCGGACTAGCGAGCAATATACGCAGTATTTT	CASSPRTSEQYTQYF
-	TRBV4-3	-	TRBJ1-1	TGCGCCAGCAGCAAACAGGTTAGGAACACTGAAGCTTTCTTT	CASSKQVRNTEAFF
-	TRBV10-2	-	TRBJ1-6	TGCGCCAGCAGGCTCGTGTTGGGGGGTTCACCCCTCCACTTT	CASRLVLGGSPLHF
-	TRBV4-3	TRBD1	TRBJ1-3	TGCGCCAGCAGCCAAGAGCTTAGGGGGCTTGGAAACACCATATATTTT	CASSQELRGLGNTIYF
-	TRBV3-1/TRBV3-2	TRBD1	TRBJ1-4	TGTGCCAGCAGCCAACTTGCAGGGGGCGGTAATGAAAAACTGTTTTTT	CASSQLAGGGNEKLFF
few	TRBV6-2/TRBV6-3	TRBD1	TRBJ2-7	TGTGCCAGCAGTTACGTACCCAAGGACAGGGGGAGATCCTACGAGCAGTACTTC	CASSYVPKDRGRSYEQYF
-	TRBV6-5	-	TRBJ1-1	TGTGCCAGCAGTTACTCCAGGGGCCGCACTGAAGCTTTCTTT	CASSYSRGRTEAFF
-	TRBV4-1	TRBD1	TRBJ1-1	TGCGCCAGCAGCCAAGGGCAGGGGGCGCGTACTGAAGCTTTCTTT	CASSQGQGARTEAFF
-	TRBV29-1	TRBD1	TRBJ1-5	TGCAGCGTTTCGACAGGGTCGGGCAATCAGCCCCAGCATTTT	CSVSTGSGNQPQHF
-	TRBV13	TRBD1	TRBJ2-7	TGTGCCAGCAGCCTTGGGACAGTCCCATACGAGCAGTACTTC	CASSLGTVPYEQYF